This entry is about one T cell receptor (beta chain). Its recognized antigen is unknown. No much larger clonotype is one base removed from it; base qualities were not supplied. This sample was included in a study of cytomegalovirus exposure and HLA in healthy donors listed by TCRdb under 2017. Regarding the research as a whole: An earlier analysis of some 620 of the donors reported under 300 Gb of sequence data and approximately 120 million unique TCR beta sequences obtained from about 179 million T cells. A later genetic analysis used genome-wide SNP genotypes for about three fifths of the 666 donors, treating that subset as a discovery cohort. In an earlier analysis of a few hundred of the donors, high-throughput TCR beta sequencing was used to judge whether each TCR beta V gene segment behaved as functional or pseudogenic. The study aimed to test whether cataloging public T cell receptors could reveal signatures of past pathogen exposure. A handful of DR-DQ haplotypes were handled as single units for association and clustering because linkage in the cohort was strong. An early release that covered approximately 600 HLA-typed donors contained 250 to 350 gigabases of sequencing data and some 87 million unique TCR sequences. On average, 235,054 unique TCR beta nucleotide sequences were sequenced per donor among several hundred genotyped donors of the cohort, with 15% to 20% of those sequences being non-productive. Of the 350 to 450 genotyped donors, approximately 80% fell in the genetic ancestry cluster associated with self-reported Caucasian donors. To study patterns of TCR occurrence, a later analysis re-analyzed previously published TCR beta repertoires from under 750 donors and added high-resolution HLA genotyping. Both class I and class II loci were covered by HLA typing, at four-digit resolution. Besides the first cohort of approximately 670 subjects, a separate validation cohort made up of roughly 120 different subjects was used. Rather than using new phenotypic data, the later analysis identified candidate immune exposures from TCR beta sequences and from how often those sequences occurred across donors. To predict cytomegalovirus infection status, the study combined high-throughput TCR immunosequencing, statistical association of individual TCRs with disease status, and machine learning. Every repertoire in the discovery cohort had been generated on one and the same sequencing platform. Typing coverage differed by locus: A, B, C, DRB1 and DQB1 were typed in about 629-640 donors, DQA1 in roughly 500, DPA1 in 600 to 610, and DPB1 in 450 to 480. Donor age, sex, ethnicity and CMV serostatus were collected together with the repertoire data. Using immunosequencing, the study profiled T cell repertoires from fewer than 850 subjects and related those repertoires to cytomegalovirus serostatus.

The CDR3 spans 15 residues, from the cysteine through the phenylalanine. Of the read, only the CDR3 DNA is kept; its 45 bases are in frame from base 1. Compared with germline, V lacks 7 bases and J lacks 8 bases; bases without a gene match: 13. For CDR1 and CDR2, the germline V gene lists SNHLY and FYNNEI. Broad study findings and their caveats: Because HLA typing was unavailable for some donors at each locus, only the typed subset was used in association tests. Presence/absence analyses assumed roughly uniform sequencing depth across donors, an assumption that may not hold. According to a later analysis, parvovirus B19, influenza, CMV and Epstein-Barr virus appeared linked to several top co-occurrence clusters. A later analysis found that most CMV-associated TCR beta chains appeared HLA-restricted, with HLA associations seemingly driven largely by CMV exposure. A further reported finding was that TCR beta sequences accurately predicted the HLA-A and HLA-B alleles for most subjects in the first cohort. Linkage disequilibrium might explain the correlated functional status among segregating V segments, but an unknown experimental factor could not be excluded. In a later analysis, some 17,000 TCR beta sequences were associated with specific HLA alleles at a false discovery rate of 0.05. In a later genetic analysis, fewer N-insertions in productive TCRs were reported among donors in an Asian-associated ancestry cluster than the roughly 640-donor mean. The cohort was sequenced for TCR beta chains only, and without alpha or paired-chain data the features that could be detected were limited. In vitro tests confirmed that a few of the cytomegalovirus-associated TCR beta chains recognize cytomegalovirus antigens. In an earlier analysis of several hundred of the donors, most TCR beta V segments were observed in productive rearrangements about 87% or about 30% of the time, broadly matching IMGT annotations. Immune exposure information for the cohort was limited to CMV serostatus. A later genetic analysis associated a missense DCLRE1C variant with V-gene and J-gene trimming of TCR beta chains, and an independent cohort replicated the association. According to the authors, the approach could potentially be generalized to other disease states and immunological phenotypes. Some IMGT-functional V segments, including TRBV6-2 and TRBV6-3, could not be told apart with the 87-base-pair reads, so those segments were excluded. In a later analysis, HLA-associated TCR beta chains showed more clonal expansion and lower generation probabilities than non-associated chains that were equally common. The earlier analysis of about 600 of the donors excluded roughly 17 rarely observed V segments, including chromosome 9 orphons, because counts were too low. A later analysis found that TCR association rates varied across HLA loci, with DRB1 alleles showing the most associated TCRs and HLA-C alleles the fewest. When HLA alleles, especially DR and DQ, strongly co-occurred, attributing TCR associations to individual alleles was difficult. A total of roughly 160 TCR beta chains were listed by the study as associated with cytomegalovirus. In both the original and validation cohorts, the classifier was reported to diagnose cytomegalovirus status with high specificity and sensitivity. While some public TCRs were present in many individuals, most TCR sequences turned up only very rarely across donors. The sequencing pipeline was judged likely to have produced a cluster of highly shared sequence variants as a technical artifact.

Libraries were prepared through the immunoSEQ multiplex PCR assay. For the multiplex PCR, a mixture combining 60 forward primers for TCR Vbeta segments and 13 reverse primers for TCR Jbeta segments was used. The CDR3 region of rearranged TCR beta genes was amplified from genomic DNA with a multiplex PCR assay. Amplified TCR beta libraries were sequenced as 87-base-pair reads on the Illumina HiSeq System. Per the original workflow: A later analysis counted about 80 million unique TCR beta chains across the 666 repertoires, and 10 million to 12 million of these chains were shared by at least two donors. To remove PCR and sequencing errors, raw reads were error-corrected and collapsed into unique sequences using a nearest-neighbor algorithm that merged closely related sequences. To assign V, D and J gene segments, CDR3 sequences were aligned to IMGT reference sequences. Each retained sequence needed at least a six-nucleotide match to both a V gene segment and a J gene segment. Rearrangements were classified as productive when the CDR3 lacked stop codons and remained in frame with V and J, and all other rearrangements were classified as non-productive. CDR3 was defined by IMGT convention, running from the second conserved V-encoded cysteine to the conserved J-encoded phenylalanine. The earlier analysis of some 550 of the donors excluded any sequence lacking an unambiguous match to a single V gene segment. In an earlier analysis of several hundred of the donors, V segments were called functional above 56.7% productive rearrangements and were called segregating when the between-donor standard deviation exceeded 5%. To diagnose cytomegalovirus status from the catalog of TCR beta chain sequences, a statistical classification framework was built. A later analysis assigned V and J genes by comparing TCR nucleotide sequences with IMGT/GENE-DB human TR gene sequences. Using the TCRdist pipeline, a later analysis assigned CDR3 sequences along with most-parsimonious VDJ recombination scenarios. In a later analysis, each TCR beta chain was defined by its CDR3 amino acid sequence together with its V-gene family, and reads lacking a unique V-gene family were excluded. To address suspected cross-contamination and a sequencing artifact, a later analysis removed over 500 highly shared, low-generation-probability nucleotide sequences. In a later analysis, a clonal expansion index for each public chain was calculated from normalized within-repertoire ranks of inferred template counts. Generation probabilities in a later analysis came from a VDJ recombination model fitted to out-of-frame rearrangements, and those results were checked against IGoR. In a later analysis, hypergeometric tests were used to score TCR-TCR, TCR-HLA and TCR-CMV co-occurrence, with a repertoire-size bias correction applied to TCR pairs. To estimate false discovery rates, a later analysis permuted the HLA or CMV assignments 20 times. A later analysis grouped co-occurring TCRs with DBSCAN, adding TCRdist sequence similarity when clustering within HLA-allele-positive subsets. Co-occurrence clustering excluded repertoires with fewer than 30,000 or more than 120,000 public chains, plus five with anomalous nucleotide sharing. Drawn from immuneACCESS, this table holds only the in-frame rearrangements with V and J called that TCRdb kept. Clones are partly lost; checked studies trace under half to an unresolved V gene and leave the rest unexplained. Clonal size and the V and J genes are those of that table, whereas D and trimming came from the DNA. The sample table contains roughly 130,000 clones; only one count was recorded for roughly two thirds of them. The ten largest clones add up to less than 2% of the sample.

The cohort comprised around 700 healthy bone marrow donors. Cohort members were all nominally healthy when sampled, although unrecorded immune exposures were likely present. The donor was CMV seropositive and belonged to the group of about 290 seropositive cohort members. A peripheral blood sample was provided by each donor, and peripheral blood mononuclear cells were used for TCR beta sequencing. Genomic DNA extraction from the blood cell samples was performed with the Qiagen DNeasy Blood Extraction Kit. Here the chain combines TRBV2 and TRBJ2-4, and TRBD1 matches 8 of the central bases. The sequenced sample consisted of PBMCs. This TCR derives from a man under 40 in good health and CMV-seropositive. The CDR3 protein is CASIRTGLRVDIQYF. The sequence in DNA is TGTGCCAGCATTCGGACAGGGTTACGGGTAGACATTCAGTACTTC.